These T cell receptor beta chains were read from a single sample in a study of CD8 T cells in Susac syndrome. MiXCR, applied by TCRdb to the immunoSEQ multiplex PCR reads, yields one record per CDR3 protein. Of some 140,000 distinct CDR3 sequences in the sample, 75% to 90% are singletons; the top ten hold roughly 0.5%. Sequencing input: CD8+ T cells from PBMCs. The source of these receptors is a human donor with multiple sclerosis. Both conserved end residues are part of each CDR3. Fields, in order: clone size, J gene, V gene, D gene, CDR3 protein, CDR3 DNA. A D gene is named only where the DNA matches it firmly. Part of the rows lack a size; the others show once, few, many or a class for expanded clones.

clone_size: NA
j_call: TRBJ1-1
v_call: TRBV27
d_call: NA
cdr3_aa: CASRPATGNTEAFF
cdr3_nt: TGTGCCAGCAGACCTGCGACAGGGAACACTGAAGCTTTCTTT

clone_size: NA
j_call: TRBJ2-1
v_call: TRBV7-2
d_call: TRBD1
cdr3_aa: CASSLGQGQPEHNEQFF
cdr3_nt: TGTGCCAGCAGCTTAGGACAGGGCCAACCGGAACACAATGAGCAGTTCTTC

clone_size: NA
j_call: TRBJ1-1
v_call: TRBV6-1
d_call: NA
cdr3_aa: CASSEWAGWRTEAFF
cdr3_nt: TGTGCCAGCAGTGAATGGGCCGGATGGAGGACTGAAGCTTTCTTT

clone_size: NA
j_call: TRBJ2-3
v_call: TRBV19
d_call: TRBD1
cdr3_aa: CASSSDRGTDTQYF
cdr3_nt: TGTGCCAGTAGTTCGGACAGGGGCACAGATACGCAGTATTTT

clone_size: NA
j_call: TRBJ2-5
v_call: TRBV11-2
d_call: NA
cdr3_aa: CASSSRLFLGETQYF
cdr3_nt: TGTGCCAGCAGCTCCCGACTCTTCCTGGGGGAGACCCAGTACTTC

clone_size: once
j_call: TRBJ2-7
v_call: TRBV10-3
d_call: NA
cdr3_aa: CAISASYEQYF
cdr3_nt: TGTGCCATCAGTGCTTCCTACGAGCAGTACTTC

clone_size: NA
j_call: TRBJ1-2
v_call: TRBV15
d_call: NA
cdr3_aa: CATSRVSEGDDGYTF
cdr3_nt: TGTGCCACCAGCAGAGTTTCCGAGGGGGATGATGGCTACACCTTC

clone_size: NA
j_call: TRBJ1-1
v_call: TRBV11-2
d_call: NA
cdr3_aa: CASSSGHPEAFF
cdr3_nt: TGTGCCAGCAGCTCGGGACACCCTGAAGCTTTCTTT

clone_size: NA
j_call: TRBJ1-2
v_call: TRBV25-1
d_call: NA
cdr3_aa: CASSGDIIYGYTF
cdr3_nt: TGTGCCAGCAGTGGAGACATCATCTATGGCTACACCTTC

clone_size: NA
j_call: TRBJ1-1
v_call: TRBV14
d_call: NA
cdr3_aa: CASSQEADTEAFF
cdr3_nt: TGTGCCAGCAGCCAAGAGGCAGACACTGAAGCTTTCTTT

clone_size: NA
j_call: TRBJ1-2
v_call: TRBV7-2
d_call: NA
cdr3_aa: CASIDRTASHKLF
cdr3_nt: TGTGCCAGCATCGACCGGACAGCTAGCCACAAGCTCTTC

clone_size: NA
j_call: TRBJ2-3
v_call: TRBV6-2/TRBV6-3
d_call: TRBD2
cdr3_aa: CASSPGEGPQTDTQYF
cdr3_nt: TGTGCCAGCAGTCCCGGGGAGGGGCCTCAGACAGATACGCAGTATTTT

clone_size: NA
j_call: TRBJ1-2
v_call: TRBV3-1
d_call: TRBD1
cdr3_aa: CASSQNRDRGANYGYTF
cdr3_nt: TGTGCCAGCAGCCAGAACCGGGACAGAGGAGCTAACTATGGCTACACCTTC

clone_size: NA
j_call: TRBJ2-7
v_call: TRBV7-2
d_call: NA
cdr3_aa: CASSFGRSYEQYF
cdr3_nt: TGTGCCAGCAGCTTCGGCAGGTCCTACGAGCAGTACTTC

clone_size: NA
j_call: TRBJ2-1
v_call: TRBV24-1
d_call: TRBD2
cdr3_aa: CATRLADEQFF
cdr3_nt: TGTGCCACCCGCCTAGCGGATGAGCAGTTCTTC

clone_size: NA
j_call: TRBJ2-1
v_call: TRBV7-9
d_call: TRBD2
cdr3_aa: CASSQLGGSTDEQFF
cdr3_nt: TGTGCCAGCAGCCAACTGGGCGGGAGTACGGATGAGCAGTTCTTC

clone_size: NA
j_call: TRBJ2-5
v_call: TRBV27
d_call: NA
cdr3_aa: CASSQTMGLLRETQYF
cdr3_nt: TGTGCCAGCAGCCAGACTATGGGCCTCCTCCGAGAGACCCAGTACTTC

clone_size: NA
j_call: TRBJ2-3
v_call: TRBV12-3/TRBV12-4
d_call: TRBD1
cdr3_aa: CASSSLQGGASTDTQYF
cdr3_nt: TGTGCCAGCAGCTCTTTACAGGGGGGTGCGAGCACAGATACGCAGTATTTT

clone_size: NA
j_call: TRBJ2-2
v_call: TRBV12-3/TRBV12-4
d_call: NA
cdr3_aa: CASSLGTTTGELFF
cdr3_nt: TGTGCCAGCAGTTTAGGGACCACCACCGGGGAGCTGTTTTTT

clone_size: NA
j_call: TRBJ2-1
v_call: TRBV19
d_call: NA
cdr3_aa: CASSMAASSYNEQFF
cdr3_nt: TGTGCCAGTAGTATGGCAGCGAGCTCCTACAATGAGCAGTTCTTC

clone_size: NA
j_call: TRBJ1-5
v_call: TRBV29-1
d_call: NA
cdr3_aa: CSVGLFGGEGQPQHF
cdr3_nt: TGCAGCGTCGGACTCTTCGGGGGGGAAGGTCAGCCCCAGCATTTT

clone_size: NA
j_call: TRBJ1-1
v_call: TRBV30
d_call: NA
cdr3_aa: CAWSPFNTEAFF
cdr3_nt: TGTGCCTGGAGTCCGTTTAACACTGAAGCTTTCTTT

clone_size: few
j_call: TRBJ1-2
v_call: TRBV7-9
d_call: NA
cdr3_aa: CASSSETEGYNYGYTF
cdr3_nt: TGTGCCAGCAGCTCCGAGACAGAGGGGTATAACTATGGCTACACCTTC

clone_size: NA
j_call: TRBJ1-2
v_call: TRBV4-1
d_call: NA
cdr3_aa: CASSLIPGHPPGYGYTF
cdr3_nt: TGCGCCAGCAGCCTCATTCCGGGACACCCCCCGGGCTATGGCTACACCTTC

clone_size: NA
j_call: TRBJ2-5
v_call: TRBV7-7
d_call: NA
cdr3_aa: CASSRSDSTQYF
cdr3_nt: TGTGCTAGCAGCCGGAGCGATTCGACCCAGTACTTC

clone_size: NA
j_call: TRBJ2-3
v_call: TRBV19
d_call: TRBD1
cdr3_aa: CASSEDRGLKDTQYF
cdr3_nt: TGTGCCAGTAGTGAAGACAGGGGGCTGAAAGATACGCAGTATTTT

clone_size: NA
j_call: TRBJ1-1
v_call: TRBV4-1
d_call: NA
cdr3_aa: CASSHPGPEAFF
cdr3_nt: TGCGCCAGCAGCCACCCAGGGCCCGAAGCTTTCTTT

clone_size: NA
j_call: TRBJ2-6
v_call: TRBV5-5
d_call: NA
cdr3_aa: CASSLGRSGANVLTF
cdr3_nt: TGTGCCAGCAGCTTAGGCAGATCAGGGGCCAACGTCCTGACTTTC

clone_size: NA
j_call: TRBJ2-1
v_call: TRBV7-8
d_call: TRBD2
cdr3_aa: CASSNGLAGGPSFNEQFF
cdr3_nt: TGTGCCAGCAGCAATGGACTAGCGGGAGGGCCTAGCTTCAATGAGCAGTTCTTC

clone_size: few
j_call: TRBJ1-4
v_call: TRBV7-9
d_call: TRBD1
cdr3_aa: CASSLPGQFNEKLFF
cdr3_nt: TGTGCCAGCAGCTTACCGGGACAGTTTAATGAAAAACTGTTTTTT

clone_size: few
j_call: TRBJ2-3
v_call: TRBV4-2
d_call: NA
cdr3_aa: CASSQDPITGQNTDTQYF
cdr3_nt: TGTGCCAGCAGCCAAGATCCCATAACAGGGCAGAACACAGATACGCAGTATTTT

clone_size: NA
j_call: TRBJ1-1
v_call: TRBV11-2
d_call: NA
cdr3_aa: CASSHRPRPEAFF
cdr3_nt: TGTGCCAGCAGCCACAGGCCCCGGCCTGAAGCTTTCTTT

clone_size: NA
j_call: TRBJ2-5
v_call: TRBV7-9
d_call: NA
cdr3_aa: CASSLGWRPGETQYF
cdr3_nt: TGTGCCAGCAGCTTAGGGTGGCGCCCCGGAGAGACCCAGTACTTC

clone_size: once
j_call: TRBJ1-4
v_call: TRBV7-9
d_call: NA
cdr3_aa: CASSSGLPKGANEKLFF
cdr3_nt: TGTGCCAGCAGCTCGGGACTCCCAAAAGGGGCTAATGAAAAACTGTTTTTT

clone_size: NA
j_call: TRBJ2-1
v_call: TRBV6-2/TRBV6-3
d_call: TRBD2
cdr3_aa: CASRGTSGSEEQFF
cdr3_nt: TGTGCCAGCAGGGGGACTAGCGGGAGTGAGGAGCAGTTCTTC

clone_size: NA
j_call: TRBJ2-5
v_call: TRBV24-1
d_call: NA
cdr3_aa: CATSDSLSQETQYF
cdr3_nt: TGTGCCACCAGTGATTCCCTATCACAAGAGACCCAGTACTTC

clone_size: NA
j_call: TRBJ2-7
v_call: TRBV28
d_call: TRBD1
cdr3_aa: CASSPDRGSQYF
cdr3_nt: TGTGCCAGCAGTCCGGACAGGGGAAGCCAGTACTTC

clone_size: NA
j_call: TRBJ2-2
v_call: TRBV7-9
d_call: NA
cdr3_aa: CASRPRVIGAGGELFF
cdr3_nt: TGTGCCAGCAGACCCCGCGTGATTGGGGCTGGCGGGGAGCTGTTTTTT

clone_size: once
j_call: TRBJ2-2
v_call: TRBV4-1
d_call: TRBD1
cdr3_aa: CASSFRGIAGPGELFF
cdr3_nt: TGCGCCAGCAGCTTCAGGGGGATAGCCGGCCCCGGGGAGCTGTTTTTT

clone_size: NA
j_call: TRBJ1-1
v_call: TRBV7-9
d_call: NA
cdr3_aa: CASRTDLAEAFF
cdr3_nt: TGTGCCAGCAGAACCGACCTGGCCGAAGCTTTCTTT

clone_size: few
j_call: TRBJ2-5
v_call: TRBV5-5
d_call: NA
cdr3_aa: CASSLATDQETQYF
cdr3_nt: TGTGCCAGCAGCTTGGCCACAGACCAAGAGACCCAGTACTTC

clone_size: NA
j_call: TRBJ1-5
v_call: TRBV12-3/TRBV12-4
d_call: NA
cdr3_aa: CASTQSGPNQPQHF
cdr3_nt: TGTGCCAGCACCCAATCGGGTCCCAATCAGCCCCAGCATTTT

clone_size: few
j_call: TRBJ1-4
v_call: TRBV6-1
d_call: NA
cdr3_aa: CASREMEKLFF
cdr3_nt: TGTGCCAGCCGAGAAATGGAAAAACTGTTTTTT